The 20 T cell receptor beta chains below come from one sample, sequenced in a study of OX40 agonist ivuxolimab in advanced cancers. To prepare the library, the immunoSEQ multiplex PCR assay was applied. TCRdb mirrors the immuneACCESS table, restricted to in-frame sequences. Some clones are absent from its copies; in checked studies, under half trace to an unresolved V gene, and the reason for the others is unknown. Here the sample has 77,000 or so clones; 90% to 95% occur a single time. Of the sample, less than 0.35% falls within the top ten clones. The sample consisted of CD4+ or CD8+ T cells sorted from blood, taken in a trial of the OX40 agonist ivuxolimab. These TCRs come from an adult with an advanced solid tumor such as melanoma, head and neck, liver or kidney cancer.

The chain couples TRBV10-3 to TRBJ2-1; weak D call: TRBD2 (6 bases). Per germline, CDR1 ENHRY and CDR2 SYGVKD. V was shortened by 1 base and J by 7 bases, with 17 bases between the two germline ends. The CDR3 has 16 residues. In DNA, the CDR3 is TGTGCCATCAGTGAGTTGGCACCGGGGGTTGGAAATGAGCAGTTCTTC. This encodes CAISELAPGVGNEQFF.

This clone showed up just once. This rearrangement joins TRBV15 to TRBJ2-5; 9 bases agree with TRBD1. Trimming took 3 bases from V and 1 from J; bases not matched to a gene: 3. The CDR3 has 15 amino acids. Germline V gives CDR1 LNHNV, CDR2 YYDKDF (reference sequence). DNA of the CDR3: TGTGCCACCAGCAGCCGGGACAGGGCCCAAGAGACCCAGTACTTC. Protein: CATSSRDRAQETQYF.

The chain carries TRBV5-4 and TRBJ2-1; 12 nucleotides match TRBD2. This CDR3 has 16 residues. Germline trimming cut 3 bases from V and 4 bases from J; bases unmatched to any gene: 5. Germline CDR1 is SGHNT and CDR2 is YYREEE (reference sequence). CDR3 region: CASSSSTSGGYNEQFF. The CDR3 nucleotides read TGTGCCAGCAGCTCGAGCACTAGCGGGGGGTACAATGAGCAGTTCTTC.

The chain recombines TRBV15 with TRBJ2-3; weak D call: TRBD2 (6 bases). The CDR3 is 14 residues long. CDR1 and CDR2 (germline): LNHNV, YYDKDF (reference sequence). The V gene lost 0 bases and the J gene lost 4 bases, with 8 bases spanning the gap. As DNA, the CDR3 is TGTGCCACCAGCAGAGATGGCGGGGCAGATACGCAGTATTTT. It yields the protein CATSRDGGADTQYF.

V is TRBV10-3 and J is TRBJ2-3; D is possibly TRBD1 (6 bases). Deletions cut 5 bases from V and 2 bases from J, with 17 bases between. Germline V gene sequence: CDR1 ENHRY, CDR2 SYGVKD. The CDR3 has 16 amino acids. The CDR3 region is CAISPGQRPNTDTQYF. The CDR3 bases are TGTGCCATCAGTCCCGGACAGAGACCAAACACAGATACGCAGTATTTT.

This chain joins TRBV5-1 and TRBJ1-1; no clear D. V dropped 0 bases and J dropped 1 base, with 10 bases sitting between them. The CDR3 spans 15 residues. Germline CDR1 and CDR2: SGHRS and YFSETQ. The DNA for the CDR3 is TGCGCCAGCAGCTTGGAAATTAGCGGGAACACTGAAGCTTTCTTT. Translating gives CASSLEISGNTEAFF.

The rearrangement joins TRBV6-1 to TRBJ2-7, with TRBD2 matching 9 bases. This CDR3 has 15 amino acids. The germline V gene has CDR1 MNHNS and CDR2 SASEGT. V trimming: 7 bases; J trimming: 0 bases; junction bases outside the gene matches: 7. CDR3 bases: TGTGCCAGCACCCCGGCGGGAGGGGGCTCCTACGAGCAGTACTTC. Protein sequence: CASTPAGGGSYEQYF.

This chain connects TRBV19 to TRBJ1-2, with a possible D match to TRBD1 (5 bases). Germline values: CDR1 LNHDA, CDR2 SQIVND (reference sequence). The CDR3 runs 14 residues. V was pared by 11 bases and J by 0 bases, with 16 bases between. As DNA, the CDR3 is TGTGCCTGCAAGGGGCCAACACCTAACTATGGCTACACCTTC. It translates to CACKGPTPNYGYTF.

The chain employs TRBV9 and TRBJ2-1; D uncertain. Germline CDR1 SGDLS, CDR2 YYNGEE. The CDR3 runs to 16 residues. The V end lost 3 bases, the J end lost 0 bases, and 13 bases lay between the germline ends. The CDR3 protein is CASSAQPGSSYNEQFF. In DNA form, the CDR3 reads TGTGCCAGCAGCGCCCAACCGGGTAGCTCCTACAATGAGCAGTTCTTC.

CDR3 coding DNA: TGTGCCAGCAGCCCTAGGGGAGGAACCTACGAGCAGTACTTC. Residues: CASSPRGGTYEQYF. This sequence joins TRBV11-2 and TRBJ2-7, with D possibly being TRBD2 (6 bases). The CDR3 loop spans 14 amino acids. Between the trimmed V and J ends, which lost 5 bases and 2 bases, there was a span of 13 bases. Germline-derived CDR1 and CDR2 are SGHAT and FQNNGV.

The J gene is TRBJ1-6, the V gene TRBV6-5, with TRBD1 matching 7 bases. The CDR3 runs 14 residues. Germline-derived CDR1 and CDR2 are MNHEY and SVGAGI. J lost 9 bases, V lost 5 bases, and 7 bases had no gene match. The CDR3 region has the DNA TGTGCCAGCAGTCAAGACAGGGAAGTTTCACCCCTCCACTTT. Translation gives CASSQDREVSPLHF.

V is TRBV7-2 and J is TRBJ2-3; D not certain. Germline V gene lookup returns CDR1 SGHTA and CDR2 FQGNSA. This CDR3 has 15 residues. Trimming pared 6 bases from V and 4 bases from J, leaving 17 bases between. This CDR3 is CASSLMSSFPDTQYF. The DNA for the CDR3 is TGTGCCAGCAGTCTAATGTCCAGCTTCCCAGATACGCAGTATTTT.

V usage is TRBV7-2 and J usage is TRBJ2-1; 9 bases fit TRBD1. Germline V gives CDR1 SGHTA, CDR2 FQGNSA. Trimming removed 5 bases from V and 0 bases from J; junction bases left unmatched: 5. There are 16 residues in the CDR3. The DNA for the CDR3 is TGTGCCAGCAGCCCCCGACAGGGGGACTCCTACAATGAGCAGTTCTTC. This sequence encodes CASSPRQGDSYNEQFF. Using reference TRBV7-2 and TRBJ2-1 for the parts outside the CDR3, the full variable domain is GAGVSQSPSNKVTEKGKDVELRCDPISGHTALYWYRQSLGQGLEFLIYFQGNSAPDKSGLPSDRFSAERTGGSVSTLTIQRTQQEDSAVYLCASSPRQGDSYNEQFFGPGTRLTVL.

This rearrangement joins TRBV4-1 to TRBJ1-1; D gene ambiguous. Trimming took 3 bases from V and 4 from J, leaving 12 bases between them. CDR1 and CDR2 from the germline V gene are MGHRA and YSYEKL. The length of the CDR3 is 14 residues. CDR3 sequence: CASSHQLGGTEAFF. CDR3 bases: TGCGCCAGCAGCCACCAGCTCGGTGGCACTGAAGCTTTCTTT.

The J gene is TRBJ2-2, the V gene TRBV5-1; either TRBD1 or TRBD2 may supply D (5 bases each). Germline assignment: CDR1 SGHRS and CDR2 YFSETQ. CDR3 length: 16 amino acids. The V gene lost 3 bases and the J gene lost 3 bases, with 15 bases spanning the gap. The CDR3 loop is CASSWGPIADTGELFF. The CDR3 coding sequence is TGCGCCAGCAGCTGGGGACCTATCGCGGACACCGGGGAGCTGTTTTTT.

V and J are TRBV5-1 and TRBJ2-7, with a possible D match to TRBD1 (6 bases). The CDR3 has 14 residues. V lost 1 base and J lost 5, with 13 bases in between. CDR1 and CDR2 (germline): SGHRS, YFSETQ. CDR3 protein: CASSLFQGPNEQYF. In nucleotides, the CDR3 is TGCGCCAGCAGCTTGTTTCAGGGGCCCAACGAGCAGTACTTC.

The chain couples TRBV4-3 to TRBJ1-1; D is perhaps TRBD1 (6 bases). This CDR3 is 15 amino acids long. V lost 0 bases, J lost 8 bases, and 16 bases lay in between. Germline V lookup: CDR1 LGHNA, CDR2 YSLEER. Here the CDR3 reads CASSQDRWAGEEAFF. The CDR3 nucleotides are TGCGCCAGCAGCCAAGATCGGTGGGCAGGGGAGGAAGCTTTCTTT.

With regard to this clone: The sample holds other DNA sequences that translate to the same CDR3. The chain carries TRBV5-1 and TRBJ2-5, with D possibly being TRBD1 or TRBD2 (5 bases each). With 0 bases removed from V and 5 bases from J, the gap between germline ends came to 8 bases. The CDR3 is 13 residues long. Germline CDR1 is SGHRS and CDR2 is YFSETQ. CDR3 protein: CASSLAGDETQYF. Here the CDR3 DNA reads TGCGCCAGCAGCTTGGCCGGGGACGAGACCCAGTACTTC.

CDR3 loop: CASSLGSFTDTQYF. The CDR3 DNA is TGTGCCAGCAGCTTAGGATCGTTCACAGATACGCAGTATTTT. The chain combines TRBV11-2 with TRBJ2-3; D gene unclear. In germline, CDR1 is SGHAT, CDR2 FQNNGV. The CDR3 length is 14 residues. With 1 base removed from V and 2 bases from J, the gap between germline ends came to 7 bases.

The rearrangement links TRBV6-6 to TRBJ1-5; D is uncertain. The CDR3 has 11 amino acids. V gave up 9 bases and J gave up 6 bases, with 9 bases separating them. Germline values: CDR1 MNHNY, CDR2 SVGAGI (reference sequence). Here the CDR3 DNA reads TGTGCCAGGAAAGGCGGTCAGCCCCAGCATTTT. Its protein is CARKGGQPQHF.